These 8 T cell receptor beta chains were all obtained from the same sample, sequenced in a study of blood T cell repertoires in COVID-19. Produced via immunoSEQ multiplex PCR; TCRdb's table is partial and in-frame only. The table lists tens of thousands of clones, 88% of them singletons, with roughly 8.4% in the top ten. Sequenced material: peripheral blood. These receptors all come from a man in his 60s with active COVID-19.

The V and J genes are TRBV5-4 and TRBJ1-5, with TRBD1 identical over 7 bases. The CDR3 is 14 amino acids. V shed 4 bases and J 1 base; nucleotides not matched to a gene: 2. The germline V gene has CDR1 SGHNT and CDR2 YYREEE (reference sequence). As DNA, the CDR3 is TGTGCCAGCAGCAAGGGACAGAGCAATCAGCCCCAGCATTTT. It yields the protein CASSKGQSNQPQHF.

This chain connects TRBV18 to TRBJ2-5, with TRBD2 matching 14 bases. The germline gives CDR1 KGHSH, CDR2 LQKENI. The CDR3 is 17 residues long. V lost 3 bases and J lost 2; bases outside the gene matches: 5. The DNA for the CDR3 is TGTGCCAGCTCACCCACTGGACTAGCGGGAGGACAAGAGACCCAGTACTTC. It is translated as CASSPTGLAGGQETQYF. The complete variable domain, with remaining parts taken from reference TRBV18 and TRBJ2-5, reads NAGVMQNPRHLVRRRGQEARLRCSPMKGHSHVYWYRQLPEEGLKFMVYLQKENIIDESGMPKERFSAEFPKEGPSILRIQQVVRGDSAAYFCASSPTGLAGGQETQYFGPGTRLLVL.

This chain links TRBV15 with TRBJ2-7; 11 bases fit TRBD2. The length of the CDR3 is 17 residues. Germline V gene data show CDR1 as LNHNV and CDR2 as YYDKDF (reference sequence). The V and J ends lost 2 bases and 5 bases, in that order; junction bases with no gene match: 11. The CDR3 is CATSRYGLAGPSDEQYF. DNA for the CDR3: TGTGCCACCAGCAGATACGGACTAGCGGGTCCCTCTGACGAGCAGTACTTC.

This clone appeared a few times. The rearrangement links TRBV2 to TRBJ1-1; 9 bases fit TRBD1. J was trimmed by 4 bases and V by 8 bases; bases with no gene match: 5. Germline lookup yields CDR1 SNHLY and CDR2 FYNNEI. The CDR3 runs to 13 residues. The CDR3 loop reads CASRQGDTTEAFF. The DNA for the CDR3 is TGTGCCAGCCGACAGGGGGATACCACTGAAGCTTTCTTT.

The V and J genes are TRBV2 and TRBJ2-7, with 11 nucleotides matching TRBD2. The ends lost 1 base at V and 3 bases at J; junction bases unmatched: 5. The CDR3 runs to 16 residues. Germline V gives CDR1 SNHLY, CDR2 FYNNEI. This CDR3 is CASSEVGLAGSYEQYF. CDR3 bases: TGTGCCAGCAGTGAAGTCGGACTAGCGGGCAGCTACGAGCAGTACTTC.

The chain joins TRBV6-5 to TRBJ2-5; D might be TRBD2 (6 bases). CDR1 is MNHEY, CDR2 SVGAGI, per germline. Trimming cost V 0 bases and J 4 bases, with 9 bases left between them. This CDR3 comprises 14 residues. CDR3 coding DNA: TGTGCCAGCAGTTACTCGCCTAGCGCAGAGACCCAGTACTTC. Its protein is CASSYSPSAETQYF.

The chain employs TRBV9 and TRBJ2-1; tentatively, D is TRBD2 (5 bases). The V gene lost 4 bases and the J gene lost 0 bases, with 14 bases spanning the gap. Germline-derived CDR1 and CDR2 are SGDLS and YYNGEE. The length of the CDR3 is 16 residues. CDR3 region: CASSPRSGSSYNEQFF. CDR3 nucleotides: TGTGCCAGCAGCCCCCGTTCGGGGAGCTCCTACAATGAGCAGTTCTTC.

The chain carries TRBV9 and TRBJ2-7; no clear D. V gave up 4 bases and J gave up 4 bases, with 6 bases separating them. There are 11 residues in the CDR3. CDR1 and CDR2 from the germline V gene are SGDLS and YYNGEE. The CDR3 DNA is TGTGCCAGCAGCTCCGGGTACGAGCAGTACTTC. It encodes CASSSGYEQYF.